This TCR beta chain was recorded in a study of blood T cells in healthy people across ages. PCR was performed a second time for roughly 7 to 12 cycles using a sample-barcoded 5' primer and a J-beta primer mix. TCRdb recomputed calls from the 5' RACE reads with MiXCR, one row per CDR3 protein. The sample contains 700,000 to 1,000,000 distinct CDR3 sequences, around two fifths of which appear only once. Unmatched junction bases numbered 12, after V lost 0 bases and J lost 2 bases. The germline V gene has CDR1 DFQATT and CDR2 SNEGSKA (reference sequence). The CDR3 spans 18 residues. The gene calls are TRBV20-1 and TRBJ2-5; 10 bases are a match to TRBD2. The TCR comes from a man in his sixties in good health. Sequencing was done on a sample of blood. The chain's CDR3 is CSARDNSGASGSQETQYF. For the CDR3, the DNA is TGCAGTGCTAGAGATAACTCCGGAGCTAGCGGGAGTCAAGAGACCCAGTACTTC.